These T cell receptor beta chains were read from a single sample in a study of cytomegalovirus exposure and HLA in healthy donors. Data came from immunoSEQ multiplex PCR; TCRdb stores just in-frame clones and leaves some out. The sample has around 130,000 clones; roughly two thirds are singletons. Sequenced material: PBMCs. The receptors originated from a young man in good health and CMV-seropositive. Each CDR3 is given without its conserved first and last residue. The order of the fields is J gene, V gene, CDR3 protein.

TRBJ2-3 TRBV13 ASSARRTRTDTQY
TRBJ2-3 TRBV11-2 ASSKTSPTDTQY
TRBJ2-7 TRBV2 ASSQGTSGYEQY
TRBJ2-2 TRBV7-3 ASSLRGDTGELF
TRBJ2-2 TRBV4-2 ASSHSGTSGIYTGELF
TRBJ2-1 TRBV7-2 ASSPPGQIKREKF
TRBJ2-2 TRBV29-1 SVVYQGVGGELF
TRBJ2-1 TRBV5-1 ASSLDFRESYNEQF
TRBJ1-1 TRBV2 ASSQTGGHEAF
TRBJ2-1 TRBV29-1 SVEHSGTDRREQF
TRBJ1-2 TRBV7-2 ASSAGVGYGYT
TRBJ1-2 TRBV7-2 ASSFTAGTGTYGYT
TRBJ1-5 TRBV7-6 ASSRGGNQPQH
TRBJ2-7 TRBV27 ASQRTSGTYEQY
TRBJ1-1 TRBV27 ASSLWGRTNTEAF
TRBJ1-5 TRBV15 ATSRDILRQGDQPQH
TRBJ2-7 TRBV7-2 ASSLLAGTYEQY
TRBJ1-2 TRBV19 ASTKRGSGTGNYGYT
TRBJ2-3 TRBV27 ASSVGQGTDTQY
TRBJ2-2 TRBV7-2 ASSIRGRGTGELF
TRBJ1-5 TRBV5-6 ASSFDTRRNQPQH
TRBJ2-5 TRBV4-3 ASSPGQGREETQY
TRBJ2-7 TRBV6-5 ASSPRGGREQY
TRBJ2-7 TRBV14 ASSSPGQGLTYEQY
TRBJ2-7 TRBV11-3 ASSSSERWGPVGYEQY
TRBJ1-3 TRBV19 ATRTSHSGNTIY
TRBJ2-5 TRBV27 ASSFSSGQETQY
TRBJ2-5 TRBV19 ASSPWAVTQETQY
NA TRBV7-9 ASSGTRYEQY
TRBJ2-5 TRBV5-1 ASSRLGLAGGWEETQY
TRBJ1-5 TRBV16 ASSQARRQPQH
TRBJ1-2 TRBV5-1 ASRRTGAHGYT
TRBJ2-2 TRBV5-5 ASSFGPGGELF
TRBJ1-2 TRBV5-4 ASSMGQGSSNYGYT
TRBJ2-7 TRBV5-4 ASRIGSGYEQY
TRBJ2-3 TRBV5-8 ASRRFTDTQY
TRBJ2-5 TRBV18 ASSRLEGRETQY
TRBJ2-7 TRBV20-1 SHPQGDEQY
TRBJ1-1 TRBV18 ASSNQDRGYATEAF
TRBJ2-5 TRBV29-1 SVAPRGGSETQY
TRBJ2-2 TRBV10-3 AISGTTGKANTGELF
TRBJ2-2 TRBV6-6 ASTRLLAGNTGELF
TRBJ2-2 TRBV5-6 ASSTWTRGYTGELF
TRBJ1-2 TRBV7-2 ASSLDSQGGYT
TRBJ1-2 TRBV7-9 ASSLAGGSYGYT
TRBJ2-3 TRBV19 ASSAYGSGQGADTQY
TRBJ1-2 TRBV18 ASSPFLGGPTYGYT
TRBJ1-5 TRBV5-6 ASTKQSYSNQPQH
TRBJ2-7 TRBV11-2 ASSLAASAYEQY
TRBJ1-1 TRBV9 ASSADRGRTEAF
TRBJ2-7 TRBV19 ASSMGRRRGPGVNLYEQY
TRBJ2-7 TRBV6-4 ASRPPQGNLTYEQY
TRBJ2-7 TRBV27 ASSSALHEQY
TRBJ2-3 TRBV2 ASIGTSDTDTQY
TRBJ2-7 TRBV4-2 ASSQQGRTYEQY
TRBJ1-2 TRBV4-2 ASSQEGWDRRYLSEGYT
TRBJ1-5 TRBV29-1 SVVTAETGFNQPQH
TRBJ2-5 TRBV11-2 ASSLPREGQETQY
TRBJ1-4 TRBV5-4 ASSDNVRTGDNEKLF
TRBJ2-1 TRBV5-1 ASSWPAAVNEQF